These T cell receptor beta chains were read from a single sample in a study of blood T cell repertoires in COVID-19. Sequenced by immunoSEQ multiplex PCR; TCRdb stores in-frame clones only, minus some. The sample has 200,000 to 250,000 clones, about 90% seen once. The sample comprised peripheral blood. These receptor sequences come from a woman aged 45-65 years with acute or convalescent COVID-19. CDR3s include the opening cysteine and the closing phenylalanine or tryptophan. D genes are given only for firm matches.

D: -
J: TRBJ1-2
V: TRBV14
DNA: TGTGCCAGCAGTTACATCACGGCCAGGGATGGCTACACCTTC
CDR3: CASSYITARDGYTF

D: -
J: TRBJ2-3
V: TRBV15
DNA: TGTGCCACCAGCTGGAGGGGAGATACGCAGTATTTT
CDR3: CATSWRGDTQYF

D: TRBD2
J: TRBJ2-5
V: TRBV15
DNA: TGTGCCACCAGCAGAGGGACTAGCGGGGGGAAGACGCAAGAGACCCAGTACTTC
CDR3: CATSRGTSGGKTQETQYF

D: TRBD1
J: TRBJ2-1
V: TRBV7-6
DNA: TGTGCCAGCAGCGCACGGACAGGGAGCTCCTACAATGAGCAGTTCTTC
CDR3: CASSARTGSSYNEQFF

D: TRBD1
J: TRBJ2-5
V: TRBV25-1
DNA: TGTGCCAGCAGTGGCCACAGGGGGCTGGGGGAGACCCAGTACTTC
CDR3: CASSGHRGLGETQYF

D: -
J: TRBJ2-2
V: TRBV9
DNA: TGTGCCAGCAGCCCCCCCCTAGCAAACACCGGGGAGCTGTTTTTT
CDR3: CASSPPLANTGELFF

D: TRBD1
J: TRBJ1-2
V: TRBV5-1
DNA: TGCGCCAGCAGCTCGGGACAGGGGCCGAAGAGGAACTATGGCTACACCTTC
CDR3: CASSSGQGPKRNYGYTF

D: TRBD1
J: TRBJ2-7
V: TRBV27
DNA: TGTGCCAGCAGTTTCTCGGACAGGTCCTACGAGCAGTACTTC
CDR3: CASSFSDRSYEQYF

D: TRBD1
J: TRBJ2-3
V: TRBV5-1
DNA: TGCGCCAGCAGCCCCGGACAGGGACGAGATACGCAGTATTTT
CDR3: CASSPGQGRDTQYF

D: TRBD2
J: TRBJ2-3
V: TRBV5-1
DNA: TGCGCCAGCAGCTCGCGGGCGGGGGGAGGAGATACGCAGTATTTT
CDR3: CASSSRAGGGDTQYF